This TCR beta chain was documented in a study of shared clonotypes between healthy human individuals. In the study overall: Each donor's CD8 memory used one plate, CD8 naive two, each CD4 subset three. Findings and caveats of the study: Few donors restricted represented genetic and exposure-history diversity. The study found about 5.1% of naive CD4 clonotypes shared across a few donors.

The donor population consisted of healthy HIV-negative adults with no recent acute infections or vaccinations. On this clone itself: Its cognate antigen is unknown.

V lost 3 bases and J 5 bases, leaving 4 bases between the germline ends. The CDR3 is 11 amino acids. Per the germline V gene, CDR1 is LNHDA and CDR2 is SQIVND (reference sequence). Clones were sequenced by immunoSEQ multiplex PCR, and TCRdb holds only the in-frame ones, with some missing. The sample holds more than 2,000,000 clones, more than 90% seen once. Source material: naive CD4+ T cells sorted from blood. Subset meaning: CD45RA+ positively selected. The TCR originated in a man aged 18 to 30 in good health. The gene calls are TRBV19 and TRBJ1-2; no clear D. The CDR3 protein is CASSMVYGYTF. The CDR3 DNA is TGTGCCAGTAGTATGGTTTATGGCTACACCTTC.